This T cell receptor beta chain was identified in a study of T cell repertoires in cytomegalovirus infection. Study-wide context: As its CMV epitopes, the study selected recently identified HLA-C-restricted and well-studied HLA-B-restricted targets. Matching HLA type and CMV infection were both indicated by public TCR beta signatures.

Whole-study findings and limits: Across the ex vivo response, the dominant clonotypes were HLA-C-restricted CMV-specific TCR beta clonotypes. Carriage of CMV together with the relevant HLA was identifiable through cumulative public TCR beta family frequency.

At least ten counts were recorded for this clonotype. The antigen is unknown. TCRdb re-derived calls from the reads in MiXCR, one entry per CDR3 protein. The sample holds around 300,000 distinct CDR3 sequences, 20% to 25% seen once. Germline lookup yields CDR1 SGHTA and CDR2 FQGNSA. The ends lost 2 bases at V and 2 bases at J; junction bases unmatched: 5. This CDR3 has 15 residues. V gene TRBV7-2 combines with J gene TRBJ2-7, with 8 bases aligning to TRBD1. The sequence derives from a human donor in good health (CMV status not recorded). Some clones in this sample may be carry-over from other donors' samples. This sample comprised cultured PBMCs, obtained from culture after CMV antigen stimulation. CDR3 sequence: CASSLSGTGTYEQYF. The CDR3, as DNA: TGTGCCAGCAGCTTATCCGGGACAGGTACCTACGAGCAGTACTTC. The complete variable domain, with remaining parts taken from reference TRBV7-2 and TRBJ2-7, reads GAGVSQSPSNKVTEKGKDVELRCDPISGHTALYWYRQSLGQGLEFLIYFQGNSAPDKSGLPSDRFSAERTGGSVSTLTIQRTQQEDSAVYLCASSLSGTGTYEQYFGPGTRLTVT.